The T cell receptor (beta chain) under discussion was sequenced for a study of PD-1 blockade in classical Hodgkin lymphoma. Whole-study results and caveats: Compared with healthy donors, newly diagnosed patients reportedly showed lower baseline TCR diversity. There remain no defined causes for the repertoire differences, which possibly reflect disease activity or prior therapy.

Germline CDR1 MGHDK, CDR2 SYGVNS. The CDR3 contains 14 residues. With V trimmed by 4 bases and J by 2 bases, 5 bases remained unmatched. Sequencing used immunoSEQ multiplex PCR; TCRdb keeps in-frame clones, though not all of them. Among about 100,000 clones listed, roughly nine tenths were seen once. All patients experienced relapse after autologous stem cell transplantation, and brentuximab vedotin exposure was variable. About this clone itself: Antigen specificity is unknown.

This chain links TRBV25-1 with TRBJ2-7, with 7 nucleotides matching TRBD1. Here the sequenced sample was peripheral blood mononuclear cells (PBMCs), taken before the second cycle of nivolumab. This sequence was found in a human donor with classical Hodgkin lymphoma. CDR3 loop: CASSAETGTYEQYF. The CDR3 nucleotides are TGTGCCAGCAGTGCGGAGACAGGGACCTACGAGCAGTACTTC.